The 16 T cell receptor beta chains below were found in one sample sequenced in a study of beta chain features in type 1 diabetes. Expressed TCRB transcripts were sequenced after all isolated RNA was converted to cDNA. Sequenced by immunoSEQ multiplex PCR; TCRdb stores in-frame clones only, minus some. The table records more than 120,000 clones, about 9.4% of them present only once. What was sequenced was naive CD4+ T cells from blood. Every receptor here comes from a man younger than 30 in good health.

Note on this clone: The conserved final phenylalanine or tryptophan is absent from the CDR3, which likely points to a read error. The DNA is left out, because the CDR3 cannot be placed on it with certainty; the CDR3 is given as TCRdb lists it. This chain's CDR3 is CASSLLAGPDML. The chain recombines TRBV5-4 with TRBJ2-7; the table assigns TRBD2, which was not confirmed against the DNA. The germline V gene encodes CDR1 SGHNT and CDR2 YYREEE (reference sequence). From its first to its last residue, the CDR3 has 12 amino acids.

This clone came up a few times. The V and J genes are TRBV4-2 and TRBJ1-1; D is ambiguous. The germline CDR1 and CDR2 sequences are LGHNA and YNFKEQ. This CDR3 has 12 amino acids. Deletions cut 0 bases from V and 8 bases from J, with 7 bases between. CDR3 DNA: TGTGCCAGCAGCCAAGATCTGCAGGAAGCTTTCTTT. As protein: CASSQDLQEAFF.

This clone was found a few times. V and J are TRBV4-1 and TRBJ1-6, with D perhaps matching TRBD1 (6 bases). Germline loops: CDR1 MGHRA, CDR2 YSYEKL. This CDR3 contains 16 residues. Trimming took off 4 bases at V and 0 bases at J, with 10 bases between the two ends. CDR3 nucleotides: TGCGCCAGCAGCCTTACAGGGAGCTCCTATAATTCACCCCTCCACTTT. The encoded protein is CASSLTGSSYNSPLHF.

CDR3 sequence: CASSFDRGQGYGYTF. The CDR3 nucleotides are TGTGCCAGCAGCTTCGACAGGGGGCAAGGCTATGGCTACACCTTC. V is TRBV5-6 and J is TRBJ1-2; 10 nucleotides match TRBD1. CDR3 length: 15 amino acids. With V trimmed by 2 bases and J by 4 bases, 5 bases remained unmatched. Per germline, CDR1 SGHDT and CDR2 YYEEEE.

The rearrangement uses TRBV5-5 and TRBJ2-5; D unresolved. Trimming cost V 0 bases and J 4 bases, with 4 bases left between them. Per germline, CDR1 SGHKS and CDR2 YYEKEE (reference sequence). The CDR3 is 12 amino acids. CDR3 residues: CASSLGVETQYF. CDR3 nucleotide sequence: TGTGCCAGCAGCTTGGGAGTAGAGACCCAGTACTTC.

This clone was counted at least ten times. The chain is built from TRBV19 and TRBJ2-4, with a weak D call TRBD2 (5 bases). There are 13 residues in the CDR3. Germline V gene data show CDR1 as LNHDA and CDR2 as SQIVND (reference sequence). Trimming pared 10 bases from V and 0 bases from J, leaving 10 bases between. The CDR3 loop reads CATRTLAKNIQYF. The CDR3, as DNA: TGTGCCACCCGGACTTTAGCCAAAAACATTCAGTACTTC.

The CDR3 region has the DNA TGTGCCAAACCTAGCGGGGGAATAAGCTCTGGGGCCAACGTCCTGACTTTC. Translation: CAKPSGGISSGANVLTF. The chain combines TRBV7-2 with TRBJ2-6; 10 bases map to TRBD2. The junction had 9 bases not matched to a gene; V was cut back by 10 bases and J by 0 bases. This CDR3 spans 17 amino acids. Germline values: CDR1 SGHTA, CDR2 FQGNSA.

The chain employs TRBV7-3 and TRBJ2-6; a possible D gene is TRBD1 (5 bases). The V gene's germline CDR1 is SGHTA and CDR2 FQGTGA. CDR3 length: 16 amino acids. The V end lost 5 bases, the J end lost 4 bases, and 15 bases lay between the germline ends. The CDR3 reads CASSRKTGSGANVLTF. The DNA for the CDR3 is TGTGCCAGCAGCAGAAAAACAGGTTCGGGGGCCAACGTCCTGACTTTC.

This clone was seen a few times. The V call is TRBV2, the J call TRBJ2-1; TRBD2 matches 14 bases. The CDR3 totals 14 residues. Germline V gene lookup returns CDR1 SNHLY and CDR2 FYNNEI. V dropped 2 bases and J dropped 15; count of bases not matched to a gene: 6. The CDR3 spells CASSESTSGGAMFF. In DNA form, the CDR3 reads TGTGCCAGCAGTGAATCGACTAGCGGGGGGGCCATGTTCTTC.

In this sample, this clone turned up a few times. The chain recombines TRBV30 with TRBJ2-2; D perhaps matches TRBD2 (5 bases). Germline V gene data show CDR1 as GTSNPN and CDR2 as SVGIG (reference sequence). The length of the CDR3 is 13 residues. Deletions cut 4 bases from V and 7 bases from J, with 13 bases between. The CDR3 region is CAWTGRWNGELFF. The DNA of the CDR3 is TGTGCCTGGACGGGGAGATGGAACGGGGAGCTGTTTTTT.

This clone was picked up a small number of times. The rearrangement uses TRBV6-5 and TRBJ2-7; D gene uncertain. In germline, CDR1 is MNHEY, CDR2 SVGAGI. Trimming shortened V by 1 base and J by 7 bases, and 8 bases separated the two germline ends. This CDR3 has 12 residues. CDR3 nucleotide sequence: TGTGCCAGCAGTTACTACGTGAGGGAGCAGTACTTC. Protein sequence: CASSYYVREQYF.

This clone was seen a few times. The rearrangement links TRBV19 to TRBJ2-1; the D gene is possibly TRBD1 (5 bases). The CDR3 runs 11 residues. Deletions cut 6 bases from V and 10 bases from J, with 10 bases between. Germline lookup yields CDR1 LNHDA and CDR2 SQIVND (reference sequence). The CDR3 loop is CASRSQGEQFF. The CDR3 DNA is TGTGCCAGTAGATCTCAGGGAGAGCAGTTCTTC.

In its sample, this clone was seen a few times. The chain carries TRBV6-1 and TRBJ1-5, with no clear D. V was clipped by 4 bases and J by 0 bases, with 10 bases between them. The CDR3 spans 15 residues. Germline lookup yields CDR1 MNHNS and CDR2 SASEGT. CDR3 DNA sequence: TGTGCCAGCAGTGGGGGAGGGTATAGCAATCAGCCCCAGCATTTT. Amino acids: CASSGGGYSNQPQHF.

This chain uses TRBV10-3 with TRBJ2-3; 8 positions match TRBD2. Germline CDR1 is ENHRY and CDR2 is SYGVKD. V shed 8 bases, J shed 5 bases, and the junction held 6 bases outside the gene matches. CDR3 length equals 13 residues. The CDR3 nucleotides are TGTGCCATCGTCGGGGGGGCCGGAGATACGCAGTATTTT. It is translated as CAIVGGAGDTQYF.

CDR3 loop: CASRERAQETQYF. As DNA, the CDR3 is TGTGCCAGCAGAGAGCGGGCCCAAGAGACCCAGTACTTC. The V gene is TRBV11-1, the J gene TRBJ2-5, with TRBD2 as a possible D gene (6 bases). Germline V gene sequence: CDR1 SGHAT, CDR2 FQDESV (reference sequence). V was pared by 6 bases and J by 1 base, with 9 bases between. The CDR3 contains 13 residues.

This clone came up a few times. CDR3 amino acids: CAWSVQDGQPQHF. As DNA, the CDR3 is TGTGCCTGGAGTGTACAAGATGGTCAGCCCCAGCATTTT. The chain carries TRBV30 and TRBJ1-5; no clear D. Trimming stripped 0 bases from V and 6 bases from J, with 9 bases between. Germline V gene sequence: CDR1 GTSNPN, CDR2 SVGIG (reference sequence). The length of the CDR3 is 13 residues.